The clone carrying this TCR beta chain was counted many times. This entry belongs to a study of early T cells in non-severe SARS-CoV-2 infection. As for the study in general: Sequencing of unsorted whole blood was done on bulk RNA, leaving chains unpaired.

Unique molecular identifiers tagged individual cDNA molecules. MiXCR, run by TCRdb on the 5' RACE reads, gives a single entry per CDR3 protein. The sample records 20,000 to 25,000 distinct CDR3 sequences, 3.5% to 5% being singletons. CDR3 length equals 13 residues. Germline V gives CDR1 SEHNR, CDR2 FQNEAQ (reference sequence). V trimming: 3 bases; J trimming: 8 bases; junction bases outside the gene matches: 2. The source is an adult who was a healthcare worker with PCR-confirmed SARS-CoV-2 infection or an uninfected control (not recorded which). This chain links TRBV7-9 with TRBJ2-4; 9 nucleotides align to TRBD1. Sequenced: whole blood. CDR3 sequence: CASSFRTGDIQYF. The CDR3, as DNA: TGTGCCAGCAGCTTTCGGACAGGGGACATTCAGTACTTC.